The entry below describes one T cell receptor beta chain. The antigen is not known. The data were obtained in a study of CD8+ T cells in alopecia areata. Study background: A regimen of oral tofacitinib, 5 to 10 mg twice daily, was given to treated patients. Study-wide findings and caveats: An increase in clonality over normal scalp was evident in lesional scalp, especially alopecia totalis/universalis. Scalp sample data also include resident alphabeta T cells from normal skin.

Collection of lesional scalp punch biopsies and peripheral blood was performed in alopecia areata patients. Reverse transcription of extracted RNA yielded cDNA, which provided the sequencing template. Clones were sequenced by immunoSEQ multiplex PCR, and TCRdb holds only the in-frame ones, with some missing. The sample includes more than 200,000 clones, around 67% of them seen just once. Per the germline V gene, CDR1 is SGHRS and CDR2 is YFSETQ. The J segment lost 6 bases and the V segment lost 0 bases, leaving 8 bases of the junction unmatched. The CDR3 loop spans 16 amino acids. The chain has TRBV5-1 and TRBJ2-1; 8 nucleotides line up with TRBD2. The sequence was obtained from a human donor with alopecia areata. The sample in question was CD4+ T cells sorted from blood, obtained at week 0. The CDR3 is CASSLDGGGPFNEQFF. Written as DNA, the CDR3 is TGCGCCAGCAGCTTGGACGGCGGGGGGCCGTTCAATGAGCAGTTCTTC.